The 5 T cell receptor beta chains in this list originate from one sample, sequenced in a study of PD-1 blockade in classical Hodgkin lymphoma. With no exception, relapse followed autologous stem cell transplantation in all patients, and brentuximab vedotin exposure varied. The table came from immunoSEQ multiplex PCR; TCRdb's copy has only in-frame clones and leaves some out. The repertoire has 66,000 or so clones, about two thirds of them found once; the top ten carry 7.5% to 9.5%. This specimen was peripheral blood mononuclear cells (PBMCs), taken before the second cycle of nivolumab. The receptors stem from a human donor with classical Hodgkin lymphoma.

The V call is TRBV19, the J call TRBJ2-7, with 9 nucleotides matching TRBD2. J gave up 7 bases and V 5 bases, and 6 bases lay outside the gene matches. CDR3 length equals 13 residues. The germline gives CDR1 LNHDA, CDR2 SQIVND (reference sequence). CDR3 nucleotide sequence: TGTGCCAGTAGTTTTAGCGGGAGAGAGGAGCAGTACTTC. Its protein product is CASSFSGREEQYF.

Concerning this clone: Because it lacks the conserved phenylalanine or tryptophan at the end, this CDR3 is likely a read error. The rearrangement links TRBV27 to TRBJ1-1, with 8 bases identical to TRBD1. The CDR3 extends over 15 amino acids. V lost 5 bases and J lost 1; bases outside the gene matches: 6. The germline CDR1 and CDR2 sequences are MNHEY and SMNVEV (reference sequence). The CDR3 is CASSITGGSNTEAFL. The CDR3, as DNA: TGTGCCAGCAGTATTACAGGGGGATCGAACACTGAAGCTTTCCTT.

The V gene is TRBV28, the J gene TRBJ1-3; D unresolved. There are 16 residues in the CDR3. The germline CDR1 and CDR2 sequences are MDHEN and SYDVKM. V dropped 5 bases and J dropped 0 bases, with 14 bases sitting between them. As DNA, the CDR3 is TGTGCCAGCAGTCATCGTCCCCCCAGCTCTGGAAACACCATATATTTT. Translating it yields CASSHRPPSSGNTIYF.

This clone was seen more than once but under ten times. Here the CDR3 DNA reads TGTGCCAGCAGCCCGGACTTTAGGGGCTCCTACAATGAGCAGTTCTTC. As protein: CASSPDFRGSYNEQFF. The chain employs TRBV11-3 and TRBJ2-1; either TRBD1 or TRBD2 may fit D (5 bases each). V shed 5 bases and J shed 0 bases, with 14 bases lying between them. Germline loops: CDR1 SGHNT, CDR2 YENEEA. This CDR3 has 16 residues.

This rearrangement joins TRBV5-4 to TRBJ2-7, with 8 bases aligning to TRBD1. Germline trimming cut 3 bases from V and 3 bases from J; bases unmatched to any gene: 5. This CDR3 has 14 amino acids. Germline V lookup: CDR1 SGHNT, CDR2 YYREEE (reference sequence). CDR3 in DNA: TGTGCCAGCAGCTCCGGGACAGGCCACTACGAGCAGTACTTC. This encodes CASSSGTGHYEQYF.